The 3 T cell receptor beta chains presented below share a single source sample, sequenced in a study of identical twins. Using its own MiXCR run on the 5' RACE reads, TCRdb lists one record per CDR3 protein. The sample holds some 1,600,000 distinct CDR3 sequences; 32% are singletons and the top ten take more than 0.25%. The sequenced sample was cord blood. These receptors originate from a newborn girl in good health.

The chain links TRBV20-1 to TRBJ2-1; 8 bases map to TRBD1. V lost 2 bases, J lost 7 bases, and 7 bases stayed unmatched. The CDR3 is made up of 14 amino acids. The germline gives CDR1 DFQATT, CDR2 SNEGSKA (reference sequence). The DNA for the CDR3 is TGCAGTGCTAGAAAGGACAGGGTGGGGAATGAGCAGTTCTTC. As protein: CSARKDRVGNEQFF.

The CDR3 DNA reads TGTGCCAGCGACGGGCAGGGCTACGAGCAGTACTTC. Translated: CASDGQGYEQYF. The rearrangement uses TRBV6-1 and TRBJ2-7; a possible D gene is TRBD1 (5 bases). CDR1 and CDR2 (germline): MNHNS, SASEGT. V shed 8 bases and J shed 3 bases, with 11 bases lying between them. The CDR3 totals 12 residues.

The genes are TRBV5-1 and TRBJ2-1; the match to TRBD1 covers 8 bases. After removal of 7 bases from V and 4 bases from J, the junction contained 7 bases not matched to a gene. CDR3 length: 14 residues. The germline gives CDR1 SGHRS, CDR2 YFSETQ. The CDR3 coding sequence is TGCGCCAGCTTCCTGGACAGGGAGTACAATGAGCAGTTCTTC. Its protein is CASFLDREYNEQFF.